This T cell receptor beta chain was found in a study of T cells in Graves' hyperthyroidism and ophthalmopathy. Study context: Specimen type is peripheral blood, collected at initial diagnosis prior to any treatment.

Regions amplified from RNA transcripts were the TCR beta CDR3 regions. A set of HTBI primers served as the primers for a first-round RT-PCR of the TCR CDR3. TCRdb re-called the multiplex PCR reads through MiXCR, storing one row per CDR3 protein. Among about 560,000 distinct CDR3 sequences listed, approximately 14% were seen once. Concerning this clonotype itself: Its cognate antigen is unknown.

Not enrolled were patients with uncontrolled infection, other autoimmune disease, pregnancy or lactation. Study-level findings and limits: Most expanded thyroid clonotypes above 0.001 also appeared in blood.

Germline-derived CDR1 and CDR2 are SQVTM and ANQGSEA. V lost 6 bases and J 0 bases, leaving 8 bases between the germline ends. There are 12 residues in the CDR3. The chain couples TRBV29-1 to TRBJ1-1; D gene uncertain. The clonotype originates from a woman in her thirties or forties with Graves' hyperthyroidism. What was sequenced was blood. This CDR3 is CSVRLMNTEAFF. The CDR3, as DNA: TGCAGCGTGAGGCTGATGAACACTGAAGCTTTCTTT.